The rows below give T cell receptor beta chains drawn from one sample of a study of T cell repertoires in cytomegalovirus infection. Antigen specificity for these receptors is unknown. TCRdb itself ran the reads through MiXCR, one entry per CDR3 protein. The sample shows some 500,000 distinct CDR3 sequences, almost 40% of them seen only once. The sample in question was cultured PBMCs, obtained from culture after CMV antigen stimulation. The source is a human donor in good health (CMV status not recorded). Some clones in this sample may be carry-over from other donors' samples. Each CDR3 is given without its conserved first and last residue. Fields, in order: V gene, CDR3 protein.

TRBV7-8,ASTAGGEETQY
TRBV20-1,SARIFTEGASSYNSPLH
TRBV7-2,ASQQTSGGPGVYEQF
TRBV12-3/TRBV12-4,ASSSPATGPGELF
TRBV20-1,SASADSATNEKLF
TRBV24-1,ATSDTGGTTEAF
TRBV12-3/TRBV12-4,ASSFGPGQGAGIGGEQY
TRBV28,ASRTGTASGNTIY
TRBV5-6,ASSKSGVNTEAF
TRBV19,ASSSGVGVNQPQH